This TCR beta chain is drawn from a study of molecular identifiers for immune sequencing clone quantification (dated by TCRdb to the late 2010s). Study-level background: For a replicate experiment, RNA from roughly 21,000 or 96,000 naive CD8 T cells was divided into five aliquots, and four of the five aliquots were sequenced. The study was a methods study using CD8 T cells to benchmark molecular-identifier clustering-based TCR repertoire sequencing (MIDCIRS) and TCR RNA copy counting. General conclusions and limits of the study: A single cell's worth of spiked-in Jurkat TCR RNA was reported detectable even among around 1 million naive CD8 T cells. Clones above 20 RNA copies held over 97% of molecules in CMV-specific effector cells but under 1% in naive cells. When barcode sub-clustering was left out, chimeric consensus sequences inflated TCR diversity, with chimeras reaching as high as 47%. Naive libraries contained spiked-in Jurkat TCR RNA (around eleven copies' worth), which is not part of the donor repertoire. Modeling indicated about 3 TCR RNA copies recovered per cell, compared with around 10 by digital PCR, which implies a capture efficiency of approximately 30%. The sizes of highly expanded clones could end up underestimated when identical TCR molecules share a barcode.

Receptor amplification or capture employed PCR. The data were produced on a NextSeq 500. Bulk TCR libraries were generated as previously described, with the TCR primers listed in Table S5 used. Purification of total RNA was performed with the Qiagen AllPrep DNA/RNA kit. Reads from multiple sequencing runs of the same library were pooled before analysis. Processing in the source paper ran as follows. Reads were retained only if an exact TCR constant sequence was present, and the retained reads were trimmed to 150 nt and grouped according to their 12-nt molecular barcodes. Reads within each barcode group were sub-clustered using a 15% Levenshtein threshold, and quality-weighted consensus sequences were constructed for each RNA molecule. Non-functional sequences were excluded, and lower-count sequences lying one edit away from another sequence were also excluded. Based on a fit of two negative binomial distributions, barcode sub-clusters having less than 20% of the maximum read count were discarded. The public reads were reprocessed in TCRdb via fastp at Q25 and MiXCR, keeping in-frame beta chains. CDR3 protein sequences are deduplicated, and each keeps its most common genes and DNA. TCRdb, rather than the study authors, made the V and J calls. This sample is represented by around 100,000 distinct CDR3 sequences; roughly 38% of them were singletons. Roughly 4.2% of the sample is taken by the ten largest.

The junction carries 12 bases between V and J, which are trimmed by 4 bases and 2 bases respectively. Via the germline V gene, CDR1 is MGHRA and CDR2 YSYEKL. Spanning cysteine to phenylalanine, the CDR3 consists of 15 amino acids. Of the read, only the CDR3 DNA is kept; its 45 bases are in frame from base 1. Note on this clonotype: Its antigen specificity is not known. Nothing much larger sits one base from this clone, and base qualities are not available.

Libraries of naive CD8 T cells were built from anywhere between about 20,000 and 1,000,000 sorted cells, with 10%, 30% or 50% of the purified RNA used. On a BD FACSAria II, naive CD8 T cells were FACS-sorted as CD8+CD4-CCR7+CD45RA+ and collected into RLT Plus buffer. Detection sensitivity was tested by spiking Jurkat RNA equal to about 10 TCR copies' worth into samples containing roughly 19,000-1,100,000 naive CD8 T cells. CD8 T cells were enriched using RosetteSep CD8+ T Cell Enrichment Cocktail and Ficoll-Paque, and the enriched cells then underwent ACK red cell lysis. The sequence came from a human donor in good health. Some libraries in this study had Jurkat cell RNA spiked in. The source material was naive CD8+ T cells from blood, with Jurkat cell RNA spiked in. Taken with the paper, the label for cell subset or site translates to: FACS-sorted CD8+CD4-CCR7+CD45RA+ naive T cells. The sequence links TRBV4-1 to TRBJ2-1; 5 matching bases give a weak D call of TRBD2. The DNA reads as follows: TGCGCCAGCAGCCCTAGCCAACTAGCCTACAATGAGCAGTTCTTC. Its product reads: CASSPSQLAYNEQFF.